This T cell receptor beta chain was documented in a study of shared clonotypes between healthy human individuals (dated by TCRdb to 2018 to 2021). Background for the entire study: Three men and two women, aged 18 to 49 years, made up the cohort. For each donor, three plates each were used for CD4 naive and CD4 memory, two plates were used for CD8 naive, and one plate was used for CD8 memory. Different laboratories and diverse techniques were used to prepare libraries and sequence TCR repertoires, to increase sequencing depth and limit assay-specific biases. To estimate repertoire size and how much clonotypes are shared between individuals, the study performed deep sequencing of blood TCR repertoires from roughly five healthy adults. Leukapheresis yielded between about 0.9 and 9 billion PBMCs per donor. What the study reported, not specific to this receptor: Estimated clonotype richness was generally larger for naive than for memory subsets. Sharing across several donors was observed for 4.5% to 6.5% of naive CD4, over 3% of naive CD8, 2.3% of memory CD4, and about 0.4% of memory CD8 clonotypes. Rarefaction of sorted-subset datasets indicated incomplete sequencing despite the large sequencing depth. Higher generation probabilities were observed for clonotypes shared by all four sorted-subset donors than for non-shared clonotypes. The genetic and exposure-history diversity represented was limited by the small number of donors. Sampling was restricted to blood, and TCR repertoires in tissues likely differ from the TCR repertoires found in blood. Pairwise subsampling led to the expectation that sequencing depth would affect the degree of clonotype sharing among donors.

Using the deep immunoSEQ assay, TCR CDR3 regions were amplified from genomic DNA by multiplex PCR. Extracted genomic DNA from each cell subset was spread evenly across all wells of several immunoSEQ 96-well plates, with each plate serving as a replicate. For sorted subsets, each replicate PCR was loaded with around 200 ng genomic DNA, equivalent to 32,000 or so T cell genomes. Purified libraries were quantified with a Qubit 3.0 fluorometer, sized on a Bioanalyzer 2100, and re-quantified with the KAPA Library Quantification kit. Every immunoSEQ 96-well plate was sequenced on a dedicated single-read 150-cycle Illumina NextSeq 550 flow cell. The paper's data handling went like this. Because only junctional sequences without quality scores were contained in the immunoSEQ output, filtering matching that applied to full-length reads could not be performed. To assign V/J genes and CDR3, sequences were annotated using PyIR, a Python wrapper for IgBLAST v1.9, with IMGT germline references. Any read was removed if the V/J assignment was weak (E-value above 1e-6), the CDR3 was missing, or the read contained stop codons, out-of-frame junctions, or ambiguous translated residues. V3J clonotypes were defined as sequences sharing an identical inferred V gene, J gene, and CDR3 amino acid sequence. The percentage overlap between two repertoires was calculated by dividing the number of shared unique clonotypes by the size of the smaller repertoire. Repertoire richness was assessed with RTK rarefaction, the Chao1 estimator, and Recon v2.1 estimates of unobserved clonotypes. For all TCRbeta clonotypes obtained by the gDNA method from a few donors, generation probabilities were computed with OLGA. This is the immuneACCESS table as TCRdb keeps it, with only in-frame sequences that have V and J called. A part of the clones is gone; compared with another copy, unresolved V genes explain less than half, and the rest is unexplained. The D gene and trimming were derived from the DNA, and the V and J assignments and clone size from that table. The table for this sample lists millions of clones; about 95% of them were counted only once. Roughly 1% of the sample is held by the ten biggest clonotypes.

CD8 naive samples were CD45RO-negative cells positively selected for CCR7, giving a CD45RA+CCR7+ population that excluded TemRA cells. Donors were healthy HIV-negative adults with no recently reported acute infections or vaccinations. Every donor was a Caucasian adult residing in Nashville, Tennessee, USA. After blood collection by leukapheresis, PBMCs were isolated using Ficoll-Histopaque density gradient centrifugation and then cryopreserved in the vapor phase of liquid nitrogen. Purity and quantity of every magnetically sorted T cell population were checked by analytical flow cytometry. Genomic DNA was isolated from each sorted fraction and quantified by UV absorbance on a Nanodrop 2000c. A note on this clone: Its binding antigen is unknown. Base-call qualities are not available, and no considerably larger clone is one nucleotide away. The identical CDR3 is also encoded by other nucleotide sequences in the sample.

CDR1 and CDR2 (MNHEY, SVGAGI) derive from the germline V gene. Reading from cysteine to phenylalanine, the CDR3 counts 13 amino acids. Only CDR3 DNA is held: 39 bases, read in frame from base 1. At the junction V is shortened by 2 bases and J by 3 bases, with 7 bases in between. The receptor comes from a man between 18 and 29 years old in good health. This chain joins TRBV6-5 to TRBJ1-1, with an unclear D gene assignment. The material sequenced was naive CD8+ T cells sorted from blood. The cell subset or site label for this specimen denotes: CD45RA+CCR7+. The CDR3 reads CASSYSPDTEAFF. The bases are TGTGCCAGCAGTTACAGTCCGGACACTGAAGCTTTCTTT.